This TCR beta chain is drawn from a study of cytomegalovirus exposure and HLA in healthy donors. The wider study: Researchers previously reported finding fewer than 140 million unique TCR beta sequences from about 170 million T cells. Findings and limits, study-wide: Rarity held for most TCR sequences, but there were some public TCRs that occurred in many donors. It has been reported that TCR beta sequences accurately predicted the HLA-A and HLA-B alleles of most subjects.

The CDR3 sequence is 14 residues long. V was shortened by 6 bases and J by 6 bases, with 17 bases between the two germline ends. Germline CDR1 and CDR2: SGHNT and YYREEE (reference sequence). On this clone itself: Its cognate antigen is unknown.

Primers for the PCR totalled 60 Vbeta and 13 Jbeta. The protocol was immunoSEQ multiplex PCR, while the TCRdb copy is restricted to in-frame clones and leaves out a portion. This sample's table has over 200,000 clones. This receptor was identified in a woman in her thirties in good health and CMV-seropositive. The gene calls are TRBV5-4 and TRBJ2-3; TRBD2 might be the D (7 bases). The sample taken for sequencing was PBMCs. CDR3 sequence: CASNPWGGGDTQYF. The CDR3, as DNA: TGTGCCAGCAACCCCTGGGGGGGCGGTGATACGCAGTATTTT.